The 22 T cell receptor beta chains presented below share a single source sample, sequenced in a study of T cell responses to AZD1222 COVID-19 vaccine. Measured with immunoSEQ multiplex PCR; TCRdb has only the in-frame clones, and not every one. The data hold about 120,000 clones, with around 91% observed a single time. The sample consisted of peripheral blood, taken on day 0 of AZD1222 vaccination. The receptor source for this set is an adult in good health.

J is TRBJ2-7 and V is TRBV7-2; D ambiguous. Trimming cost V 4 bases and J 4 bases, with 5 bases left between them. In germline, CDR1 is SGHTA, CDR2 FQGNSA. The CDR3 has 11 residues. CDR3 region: CASSSLYEQYF. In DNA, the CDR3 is TGTGCCAGCAGCTCCCTTTACGAGCAGTACTTC.

CDR3 sequence reads: CAISETGTVGHEQYF. CDR3 in DNA: TGTGCCATCAGTGAAACAGGGACGGTGGGGCACGAGCAGTACTTC. V is TRBV10-3 and J is TRBJ2-7; tentative D call: TRBD1 (6 bases). The CDR3 extends over 15 amino acids. V lost 3 bases, J lost 5 bases, and 17 bases lay in between. Looked up from germline, CDR1 is ENHRY and CDR2 is SYGVKD.

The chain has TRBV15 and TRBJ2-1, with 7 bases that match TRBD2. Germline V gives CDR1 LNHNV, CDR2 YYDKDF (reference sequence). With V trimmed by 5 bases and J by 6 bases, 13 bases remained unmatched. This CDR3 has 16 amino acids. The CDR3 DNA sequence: TGTGCCACCAGCGGACGACTAGCCGCGTCTCGCAATGAGCAGTTCTTC. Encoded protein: CATSGRLAASRNEQFF.

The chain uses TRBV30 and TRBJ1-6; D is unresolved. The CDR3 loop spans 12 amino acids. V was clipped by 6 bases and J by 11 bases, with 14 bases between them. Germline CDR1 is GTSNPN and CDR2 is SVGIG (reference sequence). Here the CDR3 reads CACGHSVAPLHF. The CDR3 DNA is TGTGCCTGCGGGCATTCTGTGGCACCCCTCCACTTT.

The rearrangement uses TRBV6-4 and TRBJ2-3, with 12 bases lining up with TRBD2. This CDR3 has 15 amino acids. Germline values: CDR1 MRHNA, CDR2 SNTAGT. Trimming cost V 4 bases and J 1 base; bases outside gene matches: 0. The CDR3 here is CASSGLAGGTDTQYF. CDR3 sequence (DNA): TGTGCCAGCAGTGGACTAGCGGGAGGCACAGATACGCAGTATTTT.

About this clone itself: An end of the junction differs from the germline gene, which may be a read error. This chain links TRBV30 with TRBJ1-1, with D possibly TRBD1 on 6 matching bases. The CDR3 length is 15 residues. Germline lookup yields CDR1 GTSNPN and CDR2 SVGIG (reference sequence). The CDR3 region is CAWSVGAHRNAEAFF. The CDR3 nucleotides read TGTGCCTGGAGTGTGGGGGCCCACCGGAACGCTGAAGCTTTCTTT.

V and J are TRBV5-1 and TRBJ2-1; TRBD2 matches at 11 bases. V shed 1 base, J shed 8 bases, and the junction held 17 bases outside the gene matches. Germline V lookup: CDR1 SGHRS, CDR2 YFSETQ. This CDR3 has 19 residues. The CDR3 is CASSLLGLAEAGAYDEQFF. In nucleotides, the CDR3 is TGCGCCAGCAGCTTGTTGGGACTAGCGGAGGCGGGGGCATACGATGAGCAGTTCTTC.

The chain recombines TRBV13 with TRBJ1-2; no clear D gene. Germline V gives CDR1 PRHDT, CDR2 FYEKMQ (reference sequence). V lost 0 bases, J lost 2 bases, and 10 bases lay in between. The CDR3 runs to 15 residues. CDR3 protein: CASSLGMELNYGYTF. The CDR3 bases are TGTGCCAGCAGCTTAGGCATGGAGCTGAACTATGGCTACACCTTC.

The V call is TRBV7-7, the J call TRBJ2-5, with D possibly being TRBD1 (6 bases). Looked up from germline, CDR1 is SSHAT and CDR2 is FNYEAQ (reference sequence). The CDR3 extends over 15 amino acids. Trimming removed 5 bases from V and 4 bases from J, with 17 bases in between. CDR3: CASSPTGLATETQYF. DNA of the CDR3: TGTGCCAGCAGCCCAACAGGGTTAGCGACAGAGACCCAGTACTTC.

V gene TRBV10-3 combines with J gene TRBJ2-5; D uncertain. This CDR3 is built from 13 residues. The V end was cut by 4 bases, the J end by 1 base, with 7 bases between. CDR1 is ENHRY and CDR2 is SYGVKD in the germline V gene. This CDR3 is CAISAPSQETQYF. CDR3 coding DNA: TGTGCCATCAGTGCCCCCAGCCAAGAGACCCAGTACTTC.

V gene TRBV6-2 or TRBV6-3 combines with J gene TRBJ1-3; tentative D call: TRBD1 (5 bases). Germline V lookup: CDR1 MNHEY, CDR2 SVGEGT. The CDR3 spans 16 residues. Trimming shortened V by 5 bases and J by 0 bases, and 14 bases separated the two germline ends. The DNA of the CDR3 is TGTGCCAGCAGTCGAACCGGGACTAGCTCTGGAAACACCATATATTTT. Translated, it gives CASSRTGTSSGNTIYF.

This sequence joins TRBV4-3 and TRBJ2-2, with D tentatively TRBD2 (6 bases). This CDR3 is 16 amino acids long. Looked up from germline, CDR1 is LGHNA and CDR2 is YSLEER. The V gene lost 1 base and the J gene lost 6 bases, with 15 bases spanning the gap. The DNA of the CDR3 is TGCGCCAGCAGCCAAGCGGGACTCCCGGGGGCCGGGGAGCTGTTTTTT. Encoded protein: CASSQAGLPGAGELFF.

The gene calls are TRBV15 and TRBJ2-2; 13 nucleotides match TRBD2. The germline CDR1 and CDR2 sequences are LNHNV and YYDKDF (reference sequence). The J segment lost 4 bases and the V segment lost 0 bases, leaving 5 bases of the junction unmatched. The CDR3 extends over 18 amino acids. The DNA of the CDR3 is TGTGCCACCAGCAGAGAGACTAGCGGGAGGTTAAGCACCGGGGAGCTGTTTTTT. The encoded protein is CATSRETSGRLSTGELFF.

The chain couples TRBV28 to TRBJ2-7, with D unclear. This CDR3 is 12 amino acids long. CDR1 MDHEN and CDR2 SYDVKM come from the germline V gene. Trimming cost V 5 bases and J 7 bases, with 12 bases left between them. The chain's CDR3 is CASSPPTLEQYF. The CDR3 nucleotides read TGTGCCAGCAGTCCTCCTACGTTGGAGCAGTACTTC.

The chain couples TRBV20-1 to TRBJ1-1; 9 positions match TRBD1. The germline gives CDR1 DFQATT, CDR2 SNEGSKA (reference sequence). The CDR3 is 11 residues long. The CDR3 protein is CSAGQGKGAFF. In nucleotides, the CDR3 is TGCAGCGCCGGACAGGGGAAAGGTGCTTTCTTT.

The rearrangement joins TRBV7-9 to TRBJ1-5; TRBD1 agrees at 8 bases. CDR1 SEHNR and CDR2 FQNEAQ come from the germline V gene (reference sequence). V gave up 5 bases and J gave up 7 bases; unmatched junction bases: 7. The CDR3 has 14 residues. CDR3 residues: CASSRTGPNQPQHF. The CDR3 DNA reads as TGTGCCAGCAGCCGGACAGGGCCGAACCAGCCCCAGCATTTT.

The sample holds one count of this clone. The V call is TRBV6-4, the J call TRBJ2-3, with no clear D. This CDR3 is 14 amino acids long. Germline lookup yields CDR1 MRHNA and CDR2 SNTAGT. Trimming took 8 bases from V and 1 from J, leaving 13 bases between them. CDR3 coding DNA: TGTGCCAGCTCCCTGACCCGGGGCACAGATACGCAGTATTTT. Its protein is CASSLTRGTDTQYF.

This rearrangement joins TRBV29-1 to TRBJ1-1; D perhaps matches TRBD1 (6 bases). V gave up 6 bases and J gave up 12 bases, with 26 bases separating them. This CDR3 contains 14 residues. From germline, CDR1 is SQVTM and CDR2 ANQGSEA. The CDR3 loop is CSVGPSGGPFGSFF. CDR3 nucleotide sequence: TGCAGCGTCGGTCCCTCGGGGGGCCCCTTTGGATCTTTCTTT.

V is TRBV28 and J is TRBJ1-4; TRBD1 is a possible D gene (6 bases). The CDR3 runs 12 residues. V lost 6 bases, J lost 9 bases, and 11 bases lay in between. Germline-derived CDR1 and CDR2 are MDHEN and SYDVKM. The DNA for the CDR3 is TGTGCCAGCAGATCCGGGACACAAAAACTGTTTTTT. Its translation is CASRSGTQKLFF.

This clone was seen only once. CDR3 nucleotide sequence: TGTGCCAGCAGTTACACGCGGCCCGAGGAGACCCAGTACTTC. It encodes CASSYTRPEETQYF. The chain recombines TRBV6-6 with TRBJ2-5; no clear D gene. Trimming removed 2 bases from V and 5 bases from J, with 12 bases in between. Germline CDR1 and CDR2: MNHNY and SVGAGI (reference sequence). This CDR3 region has 14 residues.

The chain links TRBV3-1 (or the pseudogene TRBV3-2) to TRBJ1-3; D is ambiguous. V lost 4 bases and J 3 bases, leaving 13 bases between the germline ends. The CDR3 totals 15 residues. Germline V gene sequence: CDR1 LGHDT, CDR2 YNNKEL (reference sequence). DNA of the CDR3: TGTGCCAGCAGCCTGGGAGGGCTGGGTGGAAACACCATATATTTT. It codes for CASSLGGLGGNTIYF.

This chain's CDR3 is CASSIGQPYSNQPQHF. The CDR3 nucleotides read TGTGCCAGTAGTATAGGACAACCTTATAGCAATCAGCCCCAGCATTTT. V gene TRBV19 combines with J gene TRBJ1-5, with D unclear. The V gene's germline CDR1 is LNHDA and CDR2 SQIVND (reference sequence). This CDR3 is built from 16 residues. V lost 1 base, J lost 0 bases, and 10 bases lay in between. Full variable domain (outside the CDR3, taken from reference TRBV19 and TRBJ1-5): DGGITQSPKYLFRKEGQNVTLSCEQNLNHDAMYWYRQDPGQGLRLIYYSQIVNDFQKGDIAEGYSVSREKKESFPLTVTSAQKNPTAFYLCASSIGQPYSNQPQHFGDGTRLSIL.